Below are 21 T cell receptor beta chains sequenced from a single sample in a study of T cell responses to AZD1222 COVID-19 vaccine. Data came from immunoSEQ multiplex PCR; TCRdb stores just in-frame clones and leaves some out. The top ten hold more than 10% of the sample, which has 100,000 or so clones, nearly 90% seen once. The sequences come from peripheral blood, collected on day 0 of AZD1222 vaccination. The receptors here all came from an adult in good health.

The CDR3 here is CASSFGLYGYTF. As DNA, the CDR3 is TGTGCCAGCAGCTTCGGCCTCTATGGCTACACCTTC. The gene calls are TRBV13 and TRBJ1-2, with no clear D. CDR3 length equals 12 residues. CDR1 and CDR2 from the germline V gene are PRHDT and FYEKMQ (reference sequence). V was trimmed by 3 bases and J by 4 bases, leaving 6 bases between them.

The chain combines TRBV9 with TRBJ2-7; the D gene is possibly TRBD2 (6 bases). Deletions cut 1 base from V and 7 bases from J, with 12 bases between. Germline V gene sequence: CDR1 SGDLS, CDR2 YYNGEE. This CDR3 region has 13 residues. The CDR3 DNA is TGTGCCAGCAGCGTACGCGGGGTAGGGGAGCAGTACTTC. Amino acid sequence: CASSVRGVGEQYF.

CDR3 DNA sequence: TGTGCCACCAGCAGAGAGGCACTTGGCGGAACGAGCTCCTACGAGCAGTACTTC. It specifies CATSREALGGTSSYEQYF. This chain connects TRBV15 to TRBJ2-7; D is undetermined. Between the trimmed V and J ends, which lost 0 bases and 0 bases, there was a span of 18 bases. The V gene's germline CDR1 is LNHNV and CDR2 YYDKDF (reference sequence). CDR3 length equals 18 residues. Full variable domain (rest looked up from reference TRBV15 and TRBJ2-7): DAMVIQNPRYQVTQFGKPVTLSCSQTLNHNVMYWYQQKSSQAPKLLFHYYDKDFNNEADTPDNFQSRRPNTSFCFLDIRSPGLGDTAMYLCATSREALGGTSSYEQYFGPGTRLTVT.

The gene calls are TRBV14 and TRBJ2-7; the D is unclear. In germline, CDR1 is SGHDN, CDR2 FVKESK. V lost 4 bases to trimming and J lost 8 bases, with 9 bases between them. The CDR3 has 11 residues. This CDR3 is CASSPGGKQYF. In DNA form, the CDR3 reads TGTGCCAGCAGCCCCGGTGGCAAGCAGTACTTC.

V and J are TRBV28 and TRBJ2-1; tentative D call: TRBD2 (6 bases). V was pared by 2 bases and J by 2 bases, with 10 bases between. This CDR3 comprises 15 residues. The V gene's germline CDR1 is MDHEN and CDR2 SYDVKM. The CDR3 protein is CASSLAGRTYNEQFF. The CDR3 bases are TGTGCCAGCAGTTTAGCGGGGAGAACCTACAATGAGCAGTTCTTC.

The sample holds one count of this clone. V is TRBV6-5 and J is TRBJ1-1; D remains unclear. V lost 5 bases and J 4 bases, leaving 17 bases between the germline ends. CDR3 size: 15 residues. Germline V gene sequence: CDR1 MNHEY, CDR2 SVGAGI. The CDR3 region is CASSPQWNRGTEAFF. CDR3 coding DNA: TGTGCCAGCAGTCCACAGTGGAATCGGGGCACTGAAGCTTTCTTT.

The J gene is TRBJ2-7, the V gene TRBV7-2; 9 nucleotides match TRBD2. This CDR3 region has 15 residues. V lost 3 bases to trimming and J lost 4 bases; unmatched junction nucleotides: 7. Per germline, CDR1 SGHTA and CDR2 FQGNSA. CDR3 protein: CASSFAAGGQYEQYF. The CDR3 DNA is TGTGCCAGCAGCTTCGCCGCGGGGGGGCAATACGAGCAGTACTTC.

The V gene is TRBV9, the J gene TRBJ1-1; tentative D call: TRBD1 (5 bases). The CDR3 extends over 15 amino acids. V shed 0 bases and J shed 0 bases, with 9 bases lying between them. Germline loops: CDR1 SGDLS, CDR2 YYNGEE. The DNA for the CDR3 is TGTGCCAGCAGCGTAGGAGTACAGGTGAACACTGAAGCTTTCTTT. It codes for CASSVGVQVNTEAFF.

The chain recombines TRBV9 with TRBJ2-6; a possible D gene is TRBD2 (6 bases). The CDR3 has 18 residues. Trimming stripped 0 bases from V and 2 bases from J, with 15 bases between. CDR1 SGDLS and CDR2 YYNGEE come from the germline V gene. The CDR3 DNA reads TGTGCCAGCAGCGTAGAATTAATAGGAGGGACTGGGGCCAACGTCCTGACTTTC. The encoded protein is CASSVELIGGTGANVLTF. Combining the CDR3 with reference TRBV9 and TRBJ2-6 gives the whole variable domain DSGVTQTPKHLITATGQRVTLRCSPRSGDLSVYWYQQSLDQGLQFLIQYYNGEERAKGNILERFSAQQFPDLHSELNLSSLELGDSALYFCASSVELIGGTGANVLTFGAGSRLTVL.

The chain carries TRBV9 and TRBJ1-1; TRBD1 might be the D (6 bases). V was cut by 4 bases and J by 0 bases, with 10 bases left in between. CDR3 length equals 14 residues. Germline CDR1 SGDLS, CDR2 YYNGEE. CDR3 sequence: CASSQQGMNTEAFF. CDR3 nucleotide sequence: TGTGCCAGCAGCCAACAGGGCATGAACACTGAAGCTTTCTTT.

The gene calls are TRBV6-1 and TRBJ1-5; 8 nucleotides align to TRBD1. Germline V gene sequence: CDR1 MNHNS, CDR2 SASEGT. The V and J ends lost 3 bases and 2 bases, in that order; junction bases with no gene match: 9. The CDR3 is made up of 17 amino acids. The CDR3 sequence: CASSDRDRGWGNQPQHF. Here the CDR3 DNA reads TGTGCCAGCAGTGACCGAGACAGGGGATGGGGCAATCAGCCCCAGCATTTT.

The chain has TRBV30 and TRBJ1-4; D is uncertain. V gave up 5 bases and J gave up 7 bases, with 11 bases separating them. In germline, CDR1 is GTSNPN, CDR2 SVGIG (reference sequence). The CDR3 contains 12 residues. CDR3 coding DNA: TGTGCCTGGGCCGGGTTGGGTGAAAAACTGTTTTTT. Its protein is CAWAGLGEKLFF.

The rearrangement uses TRBV6-4 and TRBJ2-1, with 7 nucleotides matching TRBD2. V was clipped by 5 bases and J by 4 bases; unmatched bases: 8. The germline V gene encodes CDR1 MRHNA and CDR2 SNTAGT. CDR3 length equals 15 residues. CDR3 sequence reads: CASSPLGGEYNEQFF. The CDR3 bases are TGTGCCAGCAGTCCCCTGGGAGGGGAGTACAATGAGCAGTTCTTC.

The CDR3 nucleotides read TGTGCCAGCTCACCTATCACTAGCGGGGGGGCATACGAGCAGTACTTC. Residues: CASSPITSGGAYEQYF. The V and J genes are TRBV18 and TRBJ2-7, with 13 bases aligning to TRBD2. Trimming removed 3 bases from V and 4 bases from J; junction bases left unmatched: 6. CDR1 and CDR2 (germline): KGHSH, LQKENI. CDR3 length equals 16 residues.

The CDR3, as DNA: TGTGCCAGCAGCTTAGCCCGCCCGGGACAGCAGATTACCTACGAGCAGTACTTC. This translates into CASSLARPGQQITYEQYF. This chain connects TRBV7-2 to TRBJ2-7, with 7 nucleotides matching TRBD1. CDR1 is SGHTA and CDR2 is FQGNSA in the germline V gene. V dropped 0 bases and J dropped 2; count of bases not matched to a gene: 13. The CDR3 extends over 18 amino acids.

CDR3 amino acids: CAWKDSGNTIYF. In nucleotides, the CDR3 is TGTGCCTGGAAAGACAGTGGAAACACCATATATTTT. The chain links TRBV30 to TRBJ1-3; a possible D gene is TRBD1 (5 bases). The ends were cut back, 4 bases at V and 3 bases at J, with 7 bases in the middle. CDR1 is GTSNPN, CDR2 SVGIG, per germline (reference sequence). The CDR3 consists of 12 residues. Variable domain in full (rest from reference TRBV30 and TRBJ1-3): SQTIHQWPATLVQPVGSPLSLECTVEGTSNPNLYWYRQAAGRGLQLLFYSVGIGQISSEVPQNLSASRPQDRQFILSSKKLLLSDSGFYLCAWKDSGNTIYFGEGSWLTVV.

The chain links TRBV6-2 or TRBV6-3 to TRBJ1-5; 9 bases are shared with TRBD1. CDR1 is MNHEY, CDR2 SVGEGT, per germline. The CDR3 has 16 residues. V lost 6 bases and J lost 3; bases outside the gene matches: 9. The CDR3 loop is CASSQTGGILNQPQHF. In DNA, the CDR3 is TGTGCCAGCAGCCAGACAGGGGGTATCCTCAATCAGCCCCAGCATTTT.

This chain uses TRBV5-1 with TRBJ1-1; 7 nucleotides agree with TRBD1. Losses at the gene ends were 1 base for V and 8 bases for J; bases not matched to a gene: 8. The germline gives CDR1 SGHRS, CDR2 YFSETQ. This CDR3 has 14 amino acids. CDR3 in DNA: TGCGCCAGCAGCTTGACCGGGACAGAGAAAGAAGCTTTCTTT. Its translation: CASSLTGTEKEAFF.

This rearrangement joins TRBV19 to TRBJ2-2; a weak D match, TRBD1 (5 bases). CDR1 is LNHDA, CDR2 SQIVND, per germline (reference sequence). CDR3 size: 16 residues. V was trimmed by 7 bases and J by 7 bases, leaving 22 bases between them. The CDR3 DNA reads TGTGCCAGTATCCCCTCCCAGCAGGGTGGAATCGGGGAGCTGTTTTTT. Encoded protein: CASIPSQQGGIGELFF.

The chain is built from TRBV28 and TRBJ2-7; tentatively, D is TRBD1 (5 bases). CDR1 and CDR2 from the germline V gene are MDHEN and SYDVKM. This CDR3 contains 13 residues. Trimming left V 8 bases short and J 3 bases short, with 14 bases between. CDR3 sequence (DNA): TGTGCCAGCGGCGGACAAGCGATCTACGAGCAGTACTTC. It is translated as CASGGQAIYEQYF.

This sequence joins TRBV6-1 and TRBJ1-6; no clear D gene. The CDR3 loop spans 14 amino acids. Germline V gives CDR1 MNHNS, CDR2 SASEGT. V was pared by 3 bases and J by 6 bases, with 9 bases between. The CDR3 here is CASSDLGTNSPLHF. Written as DNA, the CDR3 is TGTGCCAGCAGTGATCTCGGCACTAATTCACCCCTCCACTTT.